This passage covers 32 T cell receptor beta chains from one sample sequenced in a study of blood T cells in healthy people across ages. A sample-barcoded 5' primer and a J-beta primer mix were used in a second PCR of about 7 to 12 cycles. TCRdb redid the calling of the 5' RACE reads with MiXCR, one entry per CDR3 protein. The sample carries some 640,000 distinct CDR3 sequences, approximately 49% recorded once. The sequenced sample was blood. These receptors were collected from a woman in her fifties or sixties in good health.

The CDR3 region is CASSLNIRGDQETQYF. As DNA, the CDR3 is TGTGCCAGCAGCTTAAACATCCGGGGGGACCAAGAGACCCAGTACTTC. The V call is TRBV7-9, the J call TRBJ2-5, with 7 bases identical to TRBD2. V lost 2 bases, J lost 0 bases, and 6 bases stayed unmatched. Germline V lookup: CDR1 SEHNR, CDR2 FQNEAQ (reference sequence). The CDR3 sequence is 16 residues long.

This clonotype was detected only a few times. The V and J genes are TRBV20-1 and TRBJ1-5; 9 bases are a match to TRBD1. The V gene's germline CDR1 is DFQATT and CDR2 SNEGSKA (reference sequence). V shed 5 bases, J shed 4 bases, and the junction held 6 bases outside the gene matches. The CDR3 extends over 14 amino acids. CDR3 sequence reads: CSAQTGGRNQPQHF. For the CDR3, the DNA is TGCAGTGCTCAAACAGGGGGCAGGAATCAGCCCCAGCATTTT.

The CDR3 DNA follows: TGTGCCAGCAGCGAGGGACTAGCGGTTACCTACGAGCAGTACTTC. Translation gives CASSEGLAVTYEQYF. V gene TRBV9 combines with J gene TRBJ2-7; 11 bases line up with TRBD2. There are 15 residues in the CDR3. CDR1 is SGDLS, CDR2 YYNGEE, per germline. With 3 bases clipped from V and 2 bases from J, the junction kept 4 bases outside the gene matches.

The chain joins TRBV20-1 to TRBJ2-5; the D is unclear. Germline V lookup: CDR1 DFQATT, CDR2 SNEGSKA (reference sequence). The V end lost 0 bases, the J end lost 1 base, and 15 bases lay between the germline ends. This CDR3 spans 16 amino acids. Here the CDR3 reads CSARDIVRPPQETQYF. The CDR3, as DNA: TGCAGTGCTAGAGATATTGTGAGGCCGCCCCAAGAGACCCAGTACTTC.

CDR3 nucleotides: TGTGCCAGCAGCCCGGGACTAGCGGGAGGGCCTAGGAATGAGCAGTTCTTC. It translates to CASSPGLAGGPRNEQFF. This chain connects TRBV3-1 to TRBJ2-1; 16 bases are a match to TRBD2. Germline V gene lookup returns CDR1 LGHDT and CDR2 YNNKEL (reference sequence). J gave up 7 bases and V 4 bases, and 7 bases lay outside the gene matches. This CDR3 has 17 residues.

This chain joins TRBV12-3 or TRBV12-4 and TRBJ2-1, with TRBD1 matching 9 bases. The V segment lost 3 bases and the J segment 7 bases; nucleotides outside the gene matches: 1. The CDR3 extends over 13 amino acids. The CDR3 is CASSFGTGNEQFF. The CDR3 region has the DNA TGTGCCAGCAGTTTTGGGACAGGGAATGAGCAGTTCTTC.

This clonotype has a handful of counts. The V call is TRBV7-8, the J call TRBJ2-1, with TRBD1 identical over 9 bases. The V and J ends lost 5 bases and 5 bases, in that order; junction bases with no gene match: 10. Germline CDR1 is SGHVS and CDR2 is FQNEAQ. The CDR3 is 16 amino acids. CDR3 sequence reads: CASSPRTGELNNEQFF. The CDR3 DNA sequence: TGTGCCAGCAGCCCCCGGACAGGGGAATTGAACAATGAGCAGTTCTTC.

V is TRBV20-1 and J is TRBJ2-7, with 7 bases matching TRBD2. V was clipped by 4 bases and J by 2 bases; unmatched bases: 5. Germline V gene sequence: CDR1 DFQATT, CDR2 SNEGSKA (reference sequence). The CDR3 loop spans 13 amino acids. The CDR3 loop reads CSATTSAAYEQYF. DNA for the CDR3: TGCAGTGCTACCACTAGCGCAGCCTACGAGCAGTACTTC.

The chain has TRBV24-1 and TRBJ2-2; no clear D gene. Germline loops: CDR1 KGHDR, CDR2 SFDVKD. Trimming removed 5 bases from V and 1 base from J, with 1 base in between. The CDR3 spans 12 residues. CDR3 loop: CATSGNTGELFF. In DNA, the CDR3 is TGTGCCACCAGTGGGAACACCGGGGAGCTGTTTTTT.

This clonotype was counted once. The chain links TRBV7-2 to TRBJ1-3, with D possibly TRBD1 on 5 matching bases. Germline values: CDR1 SGHTA, CDR2 FQGNSA. This CDR3 has 14 amino acids. Trimming took off 1 base at V and 2 bases at J, with 6 bases between the two ends. Here the CDR3 reads CASSLDRTGNTIYF. CDR3 coding DNA: TGTGCCAGCAGCTTAGACAGGACTGGAAACACCATATATTTT.

The rearrangement links TRBV20-1 to TRBJ2-7, with 12 bases matching TRBD2. Unmatched junction bases numbered 11, after V lost 1 base and J lost 4 bases. Germline CDR1 reads DFQATT; CDR2 reads SNEGSKA (reference sequence). This CDR3 has 17 residues. The CDR3 loop is CSARGASGRAYFYEQYF. The DNA for the CDR3 is TGCAGTGCTAGAGGGGCTAGCGGGAGGGCTTACTTTTACGAGCAGTACTTC.

Remarks on this clonotype: Since a much larger clone is just one base distant, this may be a read error. CDR3 DNA sequence: TGTGCCAGCAGTGCACAGGGGTCCGCCTACGAGCAGTACTTC. Translation: CASSAQGSAYEQYF. The J gene is TRBJ2-7, the V gene TRBV12-3 or TRBV12-4; 7 nucleotides match TRBD1. The V and J ends lost 5 bases and 2 bases, in that order; junction bases with no gene match: 6. This CDR3 has 14 residues.

The rearrangement joins TRBV2 to TRBJ1-4; D is ambiguous. V lost 6 bases, J lost 5 bases, and 10 bases lay in between. CDR1 is SNHLY, CDR2 FYNNEI, per germline. The CDR3 totals 13 residues. CDR3 region: CASRATENEKLFF. Written as DNA, the CDR3 is TGTGCCAGCAGAGCGACGGAAAATGAAAAACTGTTTTTT. Full variable domain (rest looked up from reference TRBV2 and TRBJ1-4): EPEVTQTPSHQVTQMGQEVILRCVPISNHLYFYWYRQILGQKVEFLVSFYNNEISEKSEIFDDQFSVERPDGSNFTLKIRSTKLEDSAMYFCASRATENEKLFFGSGTQLSVL.

J is TRBJ2-5 and V is TRBV15; the match to TRBD2 covers 10 bases. V gave up 2 bases and J gave up 6 bases; unmatched junction bases: 6. Germline V gene data show CDR1 as LNHNV and CDR2 as YYDKDF (reference sequence). The CDR3 is made up of 15 amino acids. As DNA, the CDR3 is TGTGCCACCAGCAGACTAGCGGGAGACAGAAAGACCCAGTACTTC. This codes for CATSRLAGDRKTQYF.

The chain couples TRBV27 to TRBJ1-1; a weak D match, TRBD1 (5 bases). The CDR3 is 17 residues long. Trimming left V 1 base short and J 0 bases short, with 15 bases between. Germline V lookup: CDR1 MNHEY, CDR2 SMNVEV (reference sequence). The CDR3 protein is CASSLFGRATMNTEAFF. The DNA of the CDR3 is TGTGCCAGCAGTTTATTCGGCAGGGCAACCATGAACACTGAAGCTTTCTTT.

V gene TRBV6-2 or TRBV6-3 combines with J gene TRBJ2-5, with TRBD2 as a possible D gene (5 bases). The CDR3 is made up of 13 amino acids. Deletions cut 6 bases from V and 4 bases from J, with 12 bases between. CDR1 is MNHEY and CDR2 is SVGEGT in the germline V gene. CDR3 residues: CASRVGVAETQYF. The DNA for the CDR3 is TGTGCCAGCAGGGTGGGAGTCGCAGAGACCCAGTACTTC.

This clonotype was detected only once. The chain uses TRBV4-3 and TRBJ2-3; either TRBD1 or TRBD2 may fit D (5 bases each). Germline CDR1 LGHNA, CDR2 YSLEER. The CDR3 spans 14 residues. V was trimmed by 0 bases and J by 7 bases, leaving 11 bases between them. The CDR3 region has the DNA TGCGCCAGCAGCCAAGATATCGGGACCTATACGCAGTATTTT. Its protein is CASSQDIGTYTQYF.

The gene calls are TRBV30 and TRBJ2-6, with D perhaps assigned TRBD1 or TRBD2 (5 bases each). Per germline, CDR1 GTSNPN and CDR2 SVGIG (reference sequence). The CDR3 extends over 14 amino acids. The germline V and J ends were trimmed by 4 bases and 3 bases, with 10 bases remaining between them. CDR3 DNA: TGTGCCTGGAATAGGGGAGATGGGGCCAACGTCCTGACTTTC. As protein: CAWNRGDGANVLTF.

V gene TRBV7-2 combines with J gene TRBJ2-5, with D uncertain. This CDR3 has 13 residues. V was clipped by 6 bases and J by 5 bases, with 13 bases between them. CDR1 is SGHTA, CDR2 FQGNSA, per germline. The CDR3: CASRRPPSETQYF. The CDR3 DNA follows: TGTGCCAGCAGGCGACCACCTTCGGAGACCCAGTACTTC. The full variable domain, rest sourced from reference TRBV7-2 and TRBJ2-5, is GAGVSQSPSNKVTEKGKDVELRCDPISGHTALYWYRQSLGQGLEFLIYFQGNSAPDKSGLPSDRFSAERTGGSVSTLTIQRTQQEDSAVYLCASRRPPSETQYFGPGTRLLVL.

The chain has TRBV18 and TRBJ2-5, with D maybe TRBD1 (5 bases). The tail of the sequence fits TRBJ2-7 better, so the J call may be wrong. This CDR3 contains 14 residues. Germline assignment: CDR1 KGHSH and CDR2 LQKENI. The CDR3 protein is CASSPRQGKSEQYF. In DNA, the CDR3 is TGTGCCAGCTCACCACGTCAGGGAAAGTCCGAGCAGTACTTC.

The chain links TRBV6-5 to TRBJ2-5; D might be TRBD1 (6 bases). The better agreement between TRBJ2-7 and the DNA end casts doubt on the J call. This CDR3 comprises 16 residues. Germline-derived CDR1 and CDR2 are MNHEY and SVGAGI. The CDR3 DNA is TGTGCCAGCAGACGAGCCCTTCAGGGGAATCTATACGAGCAGTACTTC. This codes for CASRRALQGNLYEQYF.

This clonotype was counted between two and nine times. The chain employs TRBV7-2 and TRBJ2-1, with TRBD2 identical over 11 bases. Germline assignment: CDR1 SGHTA and CDR2 FQGNSA. The CDR3 sequence is 15 residues long. J lost 1 base, V lost 6 bases, and 2 bases had no gene match. This CDR3 is CASRIAGGSYNEQFF. The CDR3 nucleotides read TGTGCCAGCAGGATAGCGGGAGGGTCCTACAATGAGCAGTTCTTC.

This chain uses TRBV18 with TRBJ2-3, with 8 bases identical to TRBD1. Losses at the gene ends were 4 bases for V and 3 bases for J; bases not matched to a gene: 6. Germline V gene data show CDR1 as KGHSH and CDR2 as LQKENI. The CDR3 runs to 15 residues. For the CDR3, the DNA is TGTGCCAGCTCACAGGCCCGGACAGGGACAGATACGCAGTATTTT. As protein: CASSQARTGTDTQYF. The full variable domain, with the rest looked up from reference TRBV18 and TRBJ2-3, is NAGVMQNPRHLVRRRGQEARLRCSPMKGHSHVYWYRQLPEEGLKFMVYLQKENIIDESGMPKERFSAEFPKEGPSILRIQQVVRGDSAAYFCASSQARTGTDTQYFGPGTRLTVL.

V is TRBV20-1 and J is TRBJ2-1; 9 positions match TRBD2. V lost 4 bases, J lost 9 bases, and 7 bases stayed unmatched. Germline CDR1 and CDR2: DFQATT and SNEGSKA (reference sequence). The CDR3 is 13 amino acids. The CDR3 nucleotides are TGCAGTGCTAACTACGGACTAGCGAGTGAGCAGTTCTTC. Translated, it gives CSANYGLASEQFF.

This clonotype was observed a handful of times. This chain joins TRBV20-1 and TRBJ1-2, with D perhaps TRBD1 (5 bases). The CDR3 extends over 15 amino acids. Germline V lookup: CDR1 DFQATT, CDR2 SNEGSKA (reference sequence). V was cut by 3 bases and J by 4 bases, with 18 bases left in between. CDR3 in amino acids: CSARGTTPGGYGYTF. The CDR3 coding sequence is TGCAGTGCTAGGGGAACGACTCCTGGGGGCTATGGCTACACCTTC.

This clonotype was observed once. The rearrangement links TRBV30 to TRBJ1-2; D is unresolved. CDR3 length: 18 amino acids. The germline CDR1 and CDR2 sequences are GTSNPN and SVGIG (reference sequence). V shed 2 bases and J shed 4 bases, with 26 bases lying between them. As DNA, the CDR3 is TGTGCCTGGAGTCCTAAAACATCCGGGAGCCGAGGACTCTATGGCTACACCTTC. It encodes CAWSPKTSGSRGLYGYTF. Combining the CDR3 with reference TRBV30 and TRBJ1-2 gives the whole variable domain SQTIHQWPATLVQPVGSPLSLECTVEGTSNPNLYWYRQAAGRGLQLLFYSVGIGQISSEVPQNLSASRPQDRQFILSSKKLLLSDSGFYLCAWSPKTSGSRGLYGYTFGSGTRLTVV.

V is TRBV7-2 and J is TRBJ2-3; D is unclear. The germline V gene encodes CDR1 SGHTA and CDR2 FQGNSA. This CDR3 is 12 amino acids long. V lost 5 bases to trimming and J lost 7 bases, with 10 bases between them. The CDR3 sequence is CASSISFHTQYF. For the CDR3, the DNA is TGTGCCAGCAGCATTTCATTCCATACGCAGTATTTT. The full variable domain, completed using reference TRBV7-2 and TRBJ2-3, is GAGVSQSPSNKVTEKGKDVELRCDPISGHTALYWYRQSLGQGLEFLIYFQGNSAPDKSGLPSDRFSAERTGGSVSTLTIQRTQQEDSAVYLCASSISFHTQYFGPGTRLTVL.

The chain employs TRBV7-2 and TRBJ2-1, with 12 bases fitting TRBD1. CDR3 length: 19 residues. Germline V gene lookup returns CDR1 SGHTA and CDR2 FQGNSA. The V gene end was trimmed by 1 base and the J gene end by 8 bases; junction bases not matched to a gene: 15. The CDR3 sequence: CASSLVHSPTGQGADEQFF. CDR3 in DNA: TGTGCCAGCAGCTTAGTCCACTCTCCGACGGGACAGGGGGCTGATGAGCAGTTCTTC.

V is TRBV7-2 and J is TRBJ1-5; 10 positions match TRBD1. V lost 4 bases, J lost 6 bases, and 9 bases stayed unmatched. The germline V gene has CDR1 SGHTA and CDR2 FQGNSA. The CDR3 sequence is 16 residues long. CDR3 residues: CASSSRWTGGSQPQHF. The CDR3 bases are TGTGCCAGCAGCTCCCGCTGGACAGGGGGGAGTCAGCCCCAGCATTTT.

This chain uses TRBV20-1 with TRBJ1-4, with D uncertain. This CDR3 has 12 amino acids. V lost 1 base, J lost 7 bases, and 7 bases lay in between. Germline CDR1 is DFQATT and CDR2 is SNEGSKA (reference sequence). CDR3 protein: CSARVLGEKLFF. CDR3 DNA sequence: TGCAGTGCTAGAGTATTGGGTGAAAAACTGTTTTTT.

This clonotype was seen a few times. V is TRBV4-1 and J is TRBJ2-1; 11 nucleotides match TRBD2. The CDR3 is 15 amino acids. The germline CDR1 and CDR2 sequences are MGHRA and YSYEKL. Trimming at V came to 1 base and at J to 9 bases, leaving 5 bases not matched to a gene. The CDR3: CASSQGLAGLGEQFF. In DNA, the CDR3 is TGCGCCAGCAGCCAAGGACTAGCGGGATTGGGTGAGCAGTTCTTC.

Only a few counts were recorded for this clonotype. The gene calls are TRBV18 and TRBJ2-3; D is unresolved. Trimming left V 6 bases short and J 3 bases short, with 10 bases between. The CDR3 totals 13 residues. CDR1 is KGHSH and CDR2 is LQKENI in the germline V gene. CDR3 sequence: CASSPPETDTQYF. The CDR3 DNA is TGTGCCAGCTCGCCCCCCGAGACAGATACGCAGTATTTT.